These 16 T cell receptor beta chains originate from one sample sequenced in a study of CD8+ T cells in alopecia areata (dated by TCRdb to between 2018 and 2020). Library method: the immunoSEQ multiplex PCR assay. RNA was extracted from all samples and reverse transcribed into cDNA as template for TCR sequencing. The clones in this table, taken by TCRdb from immuneACCESS, are in-frame only. Not every clone is retained; where verified, under half of the shortfall comes from an unresolved V gene, and the cause of the rest is unknown. A total of 110,000 to 150,000 clones appear in this sample, around 50% of them only once. The ten largest clones take up nearly 6.5% of the sample. The time point label, read with the paper, signifies: baseline before oral tofacitinib. The sequencing used CD4+ T cells sorted from blood, collected at week 0. These TCRs come from a human donor with alopecia areata.

The V call is TRBV11-2, the J call TRBJ2-5, with D maybe TRBD2 (6 bases). The CDR3 has 11 amino acids. The germline gives CDR1 SGHAT, CDR2 FQNNGV. The V gene lost 5 bases and the J gene lost 7 bases, with 8 bases spanning the gap. The CDR3 sequence: CASSPGGTQYF. The CDR3, as DNA: TGTGCCAGCAGCCCCGGGGGGACCCAGTACTTC. The complete variable domain, with remaining parts taken from reference TRBV11-2 and TRBJ2-5, reads EAGVAQSPRYKIIEKRQSVAFWCNPISGHATLYWYQQILGQGPKLLIQFQNNGVVDDSQLPKDRFSAERLKGVDSTLKIQPAKLEDSAVYLCASSPGGTQYFGPGTRLLVL.

This chain connects TRBV5-4 to TRBJ2-2; D is uncertain. Trimming removed 1 base from V and 4 bases from J, with 2 bases in between. CDR1 and CDR2 from the germline V gene are SGHNT and YYREEE (reference sequence). CDR3 size: 12 residues. The CDR3 region has the DNA TGTGCCAGCAGCTTGTTCACCGGGGAGCTGTTTTTT. This gives the protein CASSLFTGELFF.

The chain carries TRBV9 and TRBJ1-2, with D perhaps TRBD1 (6 bases). V was cut by 4 bases and J by 3 bases, with 13 bases left in between. This CDR3 has 14 residues. Germline assignment: CDR1 SGDLS and CDR2 YYNGEE. In DNA, the CDR3 is TGTGCCAGCAGCCCCGCACGGACAGACTATGGCTACACCTTC. The encoded protein is CASSPARTDYGYTF.

The gene calls are TRBV5-1 and TRBJ2-2; D gene ambiguous. Per the germline V gene, CDR1 is SGHRS and CDR2 is YFSETQ. V lost 1 base and J lost 0, with 10 bases in between. The CDR3 sequence is 16 residues long. The CDR3 loop reads CASSLTETANTGELFF. CDR3 coding DNA: TGCGCCAGCAGCTTGACAGAGACCGCGAACACCGGGGAGCTGTTTTTT.

Points on this clone: Additional DNA sequences in this sample encode the identical CDR3. The chain has TRBV5-1 and TRBJ2-5; D is ambiguous. Germline CDR1 is SGHRS and CDR2 is YFSETQ. The CDR3 spans 12 residues. Trimming removed 0 bases at V and 5 bases at J, with 5 bases between. The CDR3 DNA reads as TGCGCCAGCAGCTTGGTCAAGGAGACCCAGTACTTC. It codes for CASSLVKETQYF.

The chain is built from TRBV7-9 and TRBJ1-1, with TRBD1 matching 12 bases. This CDR3 is built from 14 residues. V was pared by 4 bases and J by 5 bases, with 2 bases of the junction left unmatched. Germline values: CDR1 SEHNR, CDR2 FQNEAQ (reference sequence). This CDR3 is CASSSGQGATEAFF. The CDR3, as DNA: TGTGCCAGCAGCTCGGGACAGGGGGCAACTGAAGCTTTCTTT.

The V and J genes are TRBV6-6 and TRBJ1-1, with 8 positions matching TRBD1. Germline V gene sequence: CDR1 MNHNY, CDR2 SVGAGI (reference sequence). V lost 5 bases, J lost 3 bases, and 5 bases stayed unmatched. The CDR3 is made up of 14 amino acids. For the CDR3, the DNA is TGTGCCAGCAGTGAGGCAGGGGGCTACACTGAAGCTTTCTTT. It translates to CASSEAGGYTEAFF.

As regards this clone: Its ends do not fully match the called genes, so a read error is possible. This chain connects TRBV4-3 to TRBJ2-7; 9 nucleotides align to TRBD2. Germline loops: CDR1 LGHNA, CDR2 YSLEER. CDR3 length: 14 amino acids. In DNA form, the CDR3 reads TGCGCCAGCAGTCTTAGCGGGGGCTCCGACGAGCAGTACTTC. This sequence encodes CASSLSGGSDEQYF.

The chain uses TRBV6-5 and TRBJ1-5; D might be TRBD1 (5 bases). The germline V gene has CDR1 MNHEY and CDR2 SVGAGI. The CDR3 contains 15 residues. The V and J ends lost 4 bases and 0 bases respectively, with 10 bases between them. The CDR3: CASSSQGHSNQPQHF. CDR3 DNA: TGTGCCAGCAGTTCCCAGGGCCATAGCAATCAGCCCCAGCATTTT.

This rearrangement joins TRBV7-9 to TRBJ2-4, with D possibly being TRBD2 (5 bases). The V gene lost 4 bases and the J gene lost 1 base, with 14 bases spanning the gap. The CDR3 has 16 amino acids. The germline gives CDR1 SEHNR, CDR2 FQNEAQ (reference sequence). DNA for the CDR3: TGTGCCAGCAGCTATGGAGGAACTAGGGCCAAAAACATTCAGTACTTC. Translation: CASSYGGTRAKNIQYF. Using reference TRBV7-9 and TRBJ2-4 for the parts outside the CDR3, the full variable domain is DTGVSQNPRHKITKRGQNVTFRCDPISEHNRLYWYRQTLGQGPEFLTYFQNEAQLEKSRLLSDRFSAERPKGSFSTLEIQRTEQGDSAMYLCASSYGGTRAKNIQYFGAGTRLSVL.

The V gene is TRBV6-5, the J gene TRBJ1-2; 9 nucleotides align to TRBD1. CDR1 and CDR2 from the germline V gene are MNHEY and SVGAGI. The ends lost 0 bases at V and 9 bases at J; junction bases unmatched: 5. The CDR3 totals 14 residues. The CDR3 here is CASSYSGDRVSYTF. CDR3 sequence (DNA): TGTGCCAGCAGTTACTCTGGGGACAGGGTCAGCTACACCTTC.

This clone was seen a few times. The chain employs TRBV11-2 and TRBJ2-7; 11 bases are a match to TRBD1. Germline CDR1 SGHAT, CDR2 FQNNGV. The V segment lost 4 bases and the J segment 12 bases; nucleotides outside the gene matches: 11. The CDR3 consists of 14 residues. The CDR3 DNA is TGTGCCAGCAGCTCCGGACAGGGGGCGCTTCTGCTGTACTTC. Translated: CASSSGQGALLLYF.

The V and J genes are TRBV25-1 and TRBJ1-2; D gene unclear. CDR3 length equals 13 residues. V lost 6 bases to trimming and J lost 1 base, with 9 bases between them. Per germline, CDR1 MGHDK and CDR2 SYGVNS. The CDR3 here is CASSRAVNYGYTF. The CDR3 bases are TGTGCCAGCAGCCGGGCCGTTAACTATGGCTACACCTTC.

This clone was observed a few times. This chain connects TRBV7-9 to TRBJ1-5; D unclear. CDR3 length equals 14 residues. V shed 0 bases and J shed 4 bases, with 7 bases lying between them. Per the germline V gene, CDR1 is SEHNR and CDR2 is FQNEAQ (reference sequence). The CDR3 loop reads CASSLAGVNQPQHF. CDR3 bases: TGTGCCAGCAGCTTAGCTGGGGTAAATCAGCCCCAGCATTTT.

The chain couples TRBV5-6 to TRBJ2-3; unclear D gene. V lost 0 bases, J lost 3 bases, and 8 bases lay in between. The CDR3 consists of 14 residues. Per germline, CDR1 SGHDT and CDR2 YYEEEE. CDR3 bases: TGTGCCAGCAGCTTGGCCTACGTAACAGATACGCAGTATTTT. Translation gives CASSLAYVTDTQYF.

V is TRBV7-8 and J is TRBJ2-7; unclear D gene. TRBJ2-5 explains the end of the DNA better; the J call may be wrong. This CDR3 has 12 residues. Per the germline V gene, CDR1 is SGHVS and CDR2 is FQNEAQ. CDR3: CASSLAGPTQYF. Written as DNA, the CDR3 is TGTGCCAGCAGCTTAGCGGGCCCGACCCAGTACTTC.